One sample yielded the 2 T cell receptor beta chains listed below, sequenced in a study of T cells in Graves' hyperthyroidism and ophthalmopathy. TCR beta CDR3 region amplification was performed from RNA transcripts. The primer set for the first-round RT-PCR of the TCR CDR3 was HTBI. TCRdb re-called the multiplex PCR reads through MiXCR, storing one row per CDR3 protein. The sample includes hundreds of thousands of distinct CDR3 sequences, around 15% of them seen just once. Sequencing input: blood. The receptors were gathered from a woman between 45 and 60 years old with Graves' ophthalmopathy.

This clonotype occurred a few times. The rearrangement links TRBV28 to TRBJ1-5, with TRBD1 matching 7 bases. Germline V gene lookup returns CDR1 MDHEN and CDR2 SYDVKM. This CDR3 contains 14 residues. V lost 6 bases and J lost 13; bases outside the gene matches: 15. The CDR3 reads CASRIGPLGDSQHF. In DNA, the CDR3 is TGTGCCAGCAGAATAGGTCCTTTGGGGGACAGTCAGCATTTT.

The rearrangement links TRBV24-1 to TRBJ2-7; TRBD1 is a possible D gene (6 bases). The germline V gene encodes CDR1 KGHDR and CDR2 SFDVKD. Trimming removed 2 bases at V and 2 bases at J, with 9 bases between. The CDR3 has 14 amino acids. This CDR3 reads CATSDSQGTYEQYF. DNA for the CDR3: TGTGCCACCAGTGATTCACAGGGAACCTACGAGCAGTACTTC.